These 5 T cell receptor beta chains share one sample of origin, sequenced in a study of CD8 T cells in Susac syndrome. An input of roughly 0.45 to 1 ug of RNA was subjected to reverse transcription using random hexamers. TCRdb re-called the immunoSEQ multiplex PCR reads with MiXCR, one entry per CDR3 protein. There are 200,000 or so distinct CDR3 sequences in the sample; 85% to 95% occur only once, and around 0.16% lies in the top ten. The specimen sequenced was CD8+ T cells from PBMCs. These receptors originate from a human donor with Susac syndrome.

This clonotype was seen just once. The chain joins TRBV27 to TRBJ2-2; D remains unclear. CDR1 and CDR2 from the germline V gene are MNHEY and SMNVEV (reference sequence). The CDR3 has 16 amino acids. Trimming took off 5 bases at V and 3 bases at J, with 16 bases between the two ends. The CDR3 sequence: CASSLQVPSDTGELFF. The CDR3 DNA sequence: TGTGCCAGCAGTCTCCAGGTGCCCTCGGACACCGGGGAGCTGTTTTTT.

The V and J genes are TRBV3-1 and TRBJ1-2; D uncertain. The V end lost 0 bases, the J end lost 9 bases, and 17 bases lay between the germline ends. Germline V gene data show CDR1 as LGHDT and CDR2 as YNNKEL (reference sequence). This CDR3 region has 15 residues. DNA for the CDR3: TGTGCCAGCAGCCAAGATTCCCCAGAGGAGACCAGCTACACCTTC. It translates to CASSQDSPEETSYTF.

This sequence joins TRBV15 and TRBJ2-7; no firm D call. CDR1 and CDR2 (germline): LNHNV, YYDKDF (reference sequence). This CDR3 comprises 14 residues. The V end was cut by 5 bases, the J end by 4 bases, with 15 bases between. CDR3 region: CATSPSADYYEQYF. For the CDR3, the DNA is TGTGCCACCAGCCCATCCGCCGATTATTACGAGCAGTACTTC.

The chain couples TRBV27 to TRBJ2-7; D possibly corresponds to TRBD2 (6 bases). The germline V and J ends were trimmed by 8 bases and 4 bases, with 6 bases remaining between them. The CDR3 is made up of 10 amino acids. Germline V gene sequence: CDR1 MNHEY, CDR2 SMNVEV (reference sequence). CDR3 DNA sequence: TGTGCCAGCGGGACTTACGAGCAGTACTTC. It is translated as CASGTYEQYF.

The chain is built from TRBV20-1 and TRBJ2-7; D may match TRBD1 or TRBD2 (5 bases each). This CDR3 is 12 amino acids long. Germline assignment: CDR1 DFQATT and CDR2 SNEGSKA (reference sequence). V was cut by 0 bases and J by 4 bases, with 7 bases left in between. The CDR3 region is CSARDGGYEQYF. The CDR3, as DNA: TGCAGTGCTAGAGATGGGGGTTACGAGCAGTACTTC.